A single sample gave rise to the 4 T cell receptor beta chains below, sequenced in a study of T cell clonotyping in hematopoietic cell transplantation. Indicated time point: recipient sample about 28 days before transplant, after cytoreduction. Produced via immunoSEQ multiplex PCR; TCRdb's table is partial and in-frame only. The sample contains around 9,100 clones, more than 60% of which appear only once. The sample in question was peripheral blood mononuclear cells, obtained before stem cell transplant. The receptors were gathered from a man in his 60s with acute myeloid leukemia. Some clones in this sample may be carry-over from other donors' samples.

J is TRBJ1-3 and V is TRBV30; D not certain. V was shortened by 1 base and J by 0 bases, with 7 bases between the two germline ends. The CDR3 contains 14 residues. Germline-derived CDR1 and CDR2 are GTSNPN and SVGIG (reference sequence). The CDR3 is CAWSGGHSGNTIYF. The DNA for the CDR3 is TGTGCCTGGAGTGGTGGCCACTCTGGAAACACCATATATTTT.

J is TRBJ2-5 and V is TRBV14, with D perhaps matching TRBD2 (5 bases). The CDR3 spans 12 residues. Per the germline V gene, CDR1 is SGHDN and CDR2 is FVKESK. V gave up 4 bases and J gave up 5 bases, with 8 bases separating them. CDR3 sequence reads: CASSREHETQYF. The CDR3 DNA reads as TGTGCCAGCAGCCGGGAGCACGAGACCCAGTACTTC.

The V call is TRBV10-2, the J call TRBJ2-2; D is perhaps TRBD1 or TRBD2 (5 bases each). The germline V and J ends were trimmed by 2 bases and 7 bases, with 11 bases remaining between them. Germline values: CDR1 WSHSY, CDR2 SAAADI. The CDR3 is made up of 14 amino acids. The CDR3 sequence is CASSERGEGGELFF. DNA of the CDR3: TGCGCCAGCAGTGAGAGGGGAGAGGGCGGGGAGCTGTTTTTT.

The chain carries TRBV4-1 and TRBJ2-7; 7 bases map to TRBD1. V was pared by 4 bases and J by 2 bases, with 11 bases of the junction left unmatched. The CDR3 has 16 amino acids. CDR1 and CDR2 from the germline V gene are MGHRA and YSYEKL. The CDR3 DNA follows: TGCGCCAGCAGCCGAGAGCCGGGACAGAAAACCTACGAGCAGTACTTC. Encoded protein: CASSREPGQKTYEQYF.